The 8 T cell receptor beta chains below all came from one sample that was sequenced in a study of cytomegalovirus exposure and HLA in healthy donors. The PCR used 60 Vbeta and 13 Jbeta primers. This table comes from immunoSEQ multiplex PCR, and its TCRdb copy is limited to in-frame clones, with some not included. The sample carries approximately 220,000 clones, about three quarters recorded once. Sequenced sample: PBMCs. The receptors here all came from a man aged 40-50 years in good health and CMV-seronegative.

This chain uses TRBV9 with TRBJ2-3; possible D gene TRBD2, 6 bases. Germline V gene sequence: CDR1 SGDLS, CDR2 YYNGEE. CDR3 length: 16 residues. V lost 0 bases, J lost 0 bases, and 11 bases lay in between. CDR3 DNA sequence: TGTGCCAGCAGCGTAGCTTACGGGACTAGCACAGATACGCAGTATTTT. Its protein product is CASSVAYGTSTDTQYF.

This clone was seen a single time. The chain employs TRBV2 and TRBJ1-3; D gene uncertain. Germline V gene lookup returns CDR1 SNHLY and CDR2 FYNNEI. The V gene lost 4 bases and the J gene lost 7 bases, with 17 bases spanning the gap. The CDR3 extends over 15 amino acids. CDR3 in DNA: TGTGCCAGCAGTGTTCAAGCAGGAACCTGGAACACCATATATTTT. Translated, it gives CASSVQAGTWNTIYF. Filled out from reference TRBV2 and TRBJ1-3, the complete variable domain reads EPEVTQTPSHQVTQMGQEVILRCVPISNHLYFYWYRQILGQKVEFLVSFYNNEISEKSEIFDDQFSVERPDGSNFTLKIRSTKLEDSAMYFCASSVQAGTWNTIYFGEGSWLTVV.

This clone was seen a few times. The chain employs TRBV11-2 and TRBJ2-7, with unresolved D. CDR3 size: 11 residues. Germline V gene lookup returns CDR1 SGHAT and CDR2 FQNNGV. Trimming cost V 4 bases and J 2 bases, with 3 bases left between them. The CDR3 DNA follows: TGTGCCAGCAGCTCCGCCTACGAGCAGTACTTC. This sequence encodes CASSSAYEQYF.

The V gene is TRBV11-2, the J gene TRBJ2-5; 12 bases match TRBD2. CDR1 is SGHAT, CDR2 FQNNGV, per germline. This CDR3 comprises 15 residues. After removal of 4 bases from V and 1 base from J, the junction contained 1 base not matched to a gene. The CDR3 DNA sequence: TGTGCCAGCAGCTGGACTAGCGGGACCCAAGAGACCCAGTACTTC. Translated: CASSWTSGTQETQYF.

The genes are TRBV6-5 and TRBJ1-1; 8 bases fit TRBD1. J was trimmed by 5 bases and V by 4 bases; bases with no gene match: 12. The CDR3 covers 16 residues. Germline V gene data show CDR1 as MNHEY and CDR2 as SVGAGI. Here the CDR3 reads CASSSFLRGRGTEAFF. DNA of the CDR3: TGTGCCAGCAGTTCCTTTCTCAGGGGGCGCGGAACTGAAGCTTTCTTT.

The rearrangement uses TRBV4-1 and TRBJ2-7, with 8 bases lining up with TRBD2. Germline loops: CDR1 MGHRA, CDR2 YSYEKL. The CDR3 has 19 residues. V trimming: 0 bases; J trimming: 0 bases; junction bases outside the gene matches: 13. CDR3 region: CASSQDHRRGAGVSYEQYF. In DNA, the CDR3 is TGCGCCAGCAGCCAAGATCATAGGCGGGGGGCCGGGGTCTCCTACGAGCAGTACTTC.

This sequence joins TRBV5-1 and TRBJ2-3, with TRBD1 matching over 7 bases. V was pared by 0 bases and J by 5 bases, with 3 bases of the junction left unmatched. Germline CDR1 reads SGHRS; CDR2 reads YFSETQ. CDR3 length: 14 residues. The DNA of the CDR3 is TGCGCCAGCAGCTTGGGGGACAGACAAGATACGCAGTATTTT. This sequence encodes CASSLGDRQDTQYF.

The V call is TRBV7-8, the J call TRBJ2-7, with 8 bases identical to TRBD2. The germline V gene encodes CDR1 SGHVS and CDR2 FQNEAQ. This CDR3 is 15 amino acids long. Trimming cost V 2 bases and J 2 bases; bases outside gene matches: 5. The CDR3 DNA reads TGTGCCAGCAGCTTAACAGCGGGGGCCGCCTACGAGCAGTACTTC. Translated: CASSLTAGAAYEQYF.